The TCR beta chain described here comes from a study of CD8+CD57+ T cells in acquired aplastic anemia. Study context: The study obtained an average of 3.2 ug of DNA from sorted CD4+ and CD8+ cells. CD4+ cells from healthy donors averaged roughly 11 million reads. General study findings and limits: It was found that almost 30 CD8+ CDR3 sequences were shared between patients and controls.

V lost 2 bases and J 7 bases, leaving 8 bases between the germline ends. Germline values: CDR1 SNHLY, CDR2 FYNNEI. The CDR3 sequence is 12 residues long. This clonotype rates as medium-sized. Its antigen is currently unknown. Genomic DNA constituted the template upon which TCR beta VDJ and CDR3 profiling was performed. Via MiXCR, TCRdb re-called the reads, giving one row per CDR3 protein. The repertoire holds about 130,000 distinct CDR3 sequences, with about half as singletons. The sequence was collected from a human donor in good health, serving as a control. The material sequenced was sorted CD4+, CD8+, or CD8+CD57+ T cells (not recorded which) from PBMCs. V is TRBV2 and J is TRBJ1-1; TRBD1 might be the D (6 bases). CDR3 in amino acids: CASSERGVEAFF. CDR3 bases: TGTGCCAGCAGTGAAAGGGGGGTTGAAGCTTTCTTT. Using reference TRBV2 and TRBJ1-1 for the parts outside the CDR3, the full variable domain is EPEVTQTPSHQVTQMGQEVILRCVPISNHLYFYWYRQILGQKVEFLVSFYNNEISEKSEIFDDQFSVERPDGSNFTLKIRSTKLEDSAMYFCASSERGVEAFFGQGTRLTVV.